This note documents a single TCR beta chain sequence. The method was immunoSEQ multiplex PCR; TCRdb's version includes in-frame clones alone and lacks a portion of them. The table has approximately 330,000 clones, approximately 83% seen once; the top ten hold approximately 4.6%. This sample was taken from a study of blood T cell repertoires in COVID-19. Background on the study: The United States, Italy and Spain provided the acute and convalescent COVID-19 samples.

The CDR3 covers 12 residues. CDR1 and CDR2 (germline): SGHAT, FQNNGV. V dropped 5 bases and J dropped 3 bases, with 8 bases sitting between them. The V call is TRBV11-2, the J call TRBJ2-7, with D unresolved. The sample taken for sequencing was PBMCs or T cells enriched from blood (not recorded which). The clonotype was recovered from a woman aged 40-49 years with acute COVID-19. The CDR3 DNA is TGTGCCAGCAGCCGAGATTACTACGAGCAGTACTTC. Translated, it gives CASSRDYYEQYF.